The clone carrying this T cell receptor (beta chain) was detected only a few times. The method was immunoSEQ multiplex PCR; TCRdb's version includes in-frame clones alone and lacks a portion of them. Of 250,000 or so clones in the sample, more than 80% were seen once. V trimming: 0 bases; J trimming: 7 bases; junction bases outside the gene matches: 18. This CDR3 comprises 20 residues. Germline CDR1 MGHRA, CDR2 YSYEKL. The data originate from a study of blood T cell repertoires in COVID-19. Sequencing used PBMCs or T cells enriched from blood (not recorded which). This receptor was identified in a man aged 55-75 years who had recovered from COVID-19. The chain couples TRBV4-1 to TRBJ1-6; 7 bases are shared with TRBD1. The CDR3 is CASSQDFGPSTGQRNSPLHF. Here the CDR3 DNA reads TGCGCCAGCAGCCAAGATTTTGGCCCCAGCACGGGACAGAGAAATTCACCCCTCCACTTT.